This T cell receptor (beta chain) was obtained from a study of T cell responses to AZD1222 COVID-19 vaccine. Study-wide points: Regions 160-218 and 743-854 held dominance among vaccine-associated CD4 TCRs, which spanned spike. Among spike-specific TCRs, nearly half reportedly target unmutated variant regions.

Method: immunoSEQ multiplex PCR; TCRdb's copy keeps in-frame clones and lacks some. This table has approximately 220,000 clones, about 93% appearing once. About this clone: The antigen is unknown.

This specimen consisted of peripheral blood, obtained on day 0 of MenACWY control vaccination. This TCR came from an adult in good health.

CDR3 coding DNA: TGTGCCAGCAGTTACAACAGTGTGATGAACACTGAAGCTTTCTTT. As protein: CASSYNSVMNTEAFF. The chain joins TRBV6-6 to TRBJ1-1, with no clear D. V lost 2 bases and J 0 bases, leaving 10 bases between the germline ends. Per germline, CDR1 MNHNY and CDR2 SVGAGI (reference sequence). The CDR3 spans 15 residues.